Reported below is one TCR beta chain. This clone is medium-sized (0.01 to 0.1%). It has no known antigen specificity. Nothing much larger sits one base from this clone, and base qualities are not available. The library came from PCR. TCRdb lists the instrument as Illumina HiSeq 4000. High-throughput sequencing was used to profile the TCR beta-chain CDR3 region of each patient. In the source study's methods: A classifier to discriminate distant-metastatic papillary thyroid cancer patients was built from CDR3 differences across clinicopathological groups. To measure repertoire diversity the researchers used the Shannon index, while the Morisita-Horn index served to gauge how similar the tumor and blood repertoires were. The public reads were reprocessed in TCRdb via fastp at Q25 and MiXCR, keeping in-frame beta chains. In this record, the V and J calls reflect TCRdb's handling and not the investigators' own analysis. Counted in this sample were about 13,000 clones; about 23% of them appeared once. The ten largest account for roughly 3.6% of the sample.

None of the patients had been given any treatment before thyroid surgery. Patient clinical samples collected from about 2011 to 2019 were retrospectively analysed using T-cell receptor beta sequencing. Looking up the germline V gene (reference sequence) yields CDR1 MNHEY and CDR2 SMNVEV. From the cysteine through the phenylalanine, the CDR3 covers 17 amino acids. Kept here is only the CDR3 DNA, which spans 51 bases and is read in frame from base 1. V drops 5 bases and J drops 3 bases, leaving 20 bases in between. This entry belongs to a study of metastatic and nonmetastatic thyroid tumors (dated by TCRdb to 2019 to 2021). In terms of the full investigation: Repertoires from peripheral blood and from tumor or nodule tissue samples of malignant and benign thyroid patients were compared.

Points the paper makes about the study in general: In both blood and tumor samples, malignant tumors were reported to have significantly higher TCR beta diversity than benign nodules.

Rearrangement joined TRBV27 to TRBJ1-5; too little of a D gene remains to name it. The sample was blood. The origin of this receptor is a female donor with papillary thyroid cancer or a benign thyroid nodule (not recorded which). Some clones in this sample may be carry-over from other donors' samples. The CDR3 corresponds to CASSNKTLRVDNQPQHF. The nucleotide sequence reads as follows: TGTGCCAGCAGTAACAAGACCCTGAGGGTTGACAATCAGCCCCAGCATTTT.